Sequencing of this TCR beta chain was carried out in a study of blood T cell repertoires in COVID-19 (dated by TCRdb to 2018 to 2021). Broadly, across the study: Samples covering the acute and convalescent phases of COVID-19 were provided by collaborators in the United States, Italy and Spain. The prospective study material was composed of cDNA or gDNA derived from T cells, B-cell-depleted T cells, or PBMCs. The samples were drawn from the first 160 participants of the ongoing ImmuneRACE study and from 950 to 1,500 subjects provided by 6 global collaborators. The dataset comprised deeply sampled blood TCRbeta repertoires from subjects exposed to, actively infected with, or recovered from COVID-19. Sample metadata almost always included a de-identified subject ID, COVID-19 status, age in years and sex. Where available, HLA class I and class II types were taken from metadata supplied by the sample provider and were not determined by assay-based typing. A freely available public database, intended as a resource for researchers studying the immune response to SARS-CoV-2, is where the repertoires were released.

With respect to this clone: What this receptor recognizes is not known. No quality values exist for individual bases; no much larger clone is one base distant.

Participants in the prospective study were enrolled through a virtual design, were aged roughly 18 to 100 years, and lived in roughly 25 United States geographic areas. In the prospective study, cohorts were assigned on the basis of participant-reported clinical history obtained from a screening survey and a study questionnaire. Mobile phlebotomists in the prospective study collected whole blood, serum and a nasopharyngeal or oropharyngeal swab from every participant. Prospective study participants could optionally give additional blood draws and questionnaires over an approximately two-month period. Prospective study blood samples were shipped either frozen or at room temperature before DNA extraction. The CDR3 runs 14 amino acids, cysteine and phenylalanine included. Only the CDR3 DNA is retained, 42 bases long and in frame from the first base. Reading the germline V gene (reference sequence) gives CDR1 GTSNPN and CDR2 SVGIG. V loses 0 bases, J loses 6 bases, and the germline ends lie 12 bases apart.

General findings and caveats noted by the study authors: How much clinical and demographic metadata was included differed by source and by participant, and the metadata was provided uncurated.

TCRbeta CDR3 regions were amplified from genomic DNA by means of the immunoSEQ Assay, a bias-controlled multiplex PCR. Per the original workflow: Within the assay, amplification of reference gene primers was used to estimate how many nucleated cells each sample contained. To quantify the absolute abundance of each unique TCRbeta CDR3 rearrangement, sequence reads were collapsed and filtered. Productive Simpson clonality was computed per sample as the square root of Simpson's diversity index over productive rearrangements. TCRdb took this table from immuneACCESS and kept in-frame rearrangements with V and J called. Such tables lack part of the clones; where checked against another copy, unresolved V genes explain under half of the gap, and the rest is unexplained. D and trimming come from the DNA, and the V and J calls and clone size come from that table. In this sample the table shows fewer than 200,000 clones, 83% of which occur a single time. 3.6% of the sample goes to the ten largest clones.

Sequencing was carried out using PBMCs or T cells enriched from blood (not recorded which). This receptor was identified in a woman aged 45-60 years in a cohort exposed to, infected with or recovered from COVID-19 (not recorded which). The V and J segments used are TRBV30 and TRBJ1-5; a confident D gene designation cannot be given. The DNA reads as follows: TGTGCCTGGAGTGTACCCCGGGGAGGTCAGCCCCAGCATTTT. The encoded protein is CAWSVPRGGQPQHF.